This is a list of T cell receptor beta chains from one sample in a study of identical twins' blood T cells. TCRdb ran MiXCR on the 5' RACE reads and lists one entry per CDR3 protein. This table has 300,000 to 450,000 distinct CDR3 sequences, over 25% appearing once. Sequenced input: PBMCs. The receptors were gathered from a woman between 18 and 50 years old in good health. CDR3s include the opening cysteine and the closing phenylalanine or tryptophan. Fields, in order: CDR3 protein, CDR3 DNA, V gene, clone size, D gene, J gene. The D gene is left open where the match is weak. Some rows mark clone size as missing; the rest say once, few, many or name a class of expanded clone.

CSGGVQLSLLFF	TGCAGTGGCGGGGTACAGCTATCGTTGTTGTTCTTC	TRBV29-1	.	.	TRBJ2-1
CATGLAGYEQYF	TGTGCCACTGGACTAGCGGGTTACGAGCAGTACTTC	TRBV2	.	TRBD2	TRBJ2-7
CASSFEGQGFDEQYF	TGCGCCAGCAGCTTTGAGGGACAGGGGTTCGACGAGCAGTACTTC	TRBV5-1	.	TRBD1	TRBJ2-7
CASTRTSGYEQYF	TGTGCCAGCACCAGGACTAGCGGCTACGAGCAGTACTTC	TRBV2	.	TRBD2	TRBJ2-7
CASSSVAGGDSDTQYF	TGTGCCAGCAGTTCCGTAGCGGGGGGCGACTCAGATACGCAGTATTTT	TRBV27	medium-sized	TRBD2	TRBJ2-3
CSASIAGGKNIQYF	TGCAGTGCTAGCATCGCAGGGGGAAAAAACATTCAGTACTTC	TRBV20-1	many	TRBD1	TRBJ2-4
CASSLTAPLNTEAFF	TGTGCCAGCAGCTTAACGGCACCCTTGAACACTGAAGCTTTCTTT	TRBV7-2	.	.	TRBJ1-1
CSVESRRAHSYEQYF	TGCAGCGTTGAGTCGCGGCGGGCTCACTCCTACGAGCAGTACTTC	TRBV29-1	.	.	TRBJ2-7
CSARDTERGTNTEAFF	TGCAGTGCTAGAGATACGGAAAGAGGAACGAACACTGAAGCTTTCTTT	TRBV20-1	.	.	TRBJ1-1
CASSPFGPIKLHGTDTQYF	TGTGCCAGCAGCCCCTTCGGCCCGATCAAACTACACGGCACAGATACGCAGTATTTT	TRBV7-6	.	.	TRBJ2-3
CASVALGWGAEQYF	TGTGCCAGCGTCGCCCTTGGGTGGGGGGCAGAGCAGTACTTC	TRBV9	.	.	TRBJ2-7
CASSLAFTDTQYF	TGTGCCAGCAGCCTAGCGTTCACAGATACGCAGTATTTT	TRBV2	many	.	TRBJ2-3
CASSYSSLTGEQYF	TGTGCCAGCAGTTACTCGAGCCTCACGGGCGAGCAGTACTTC	TRBV6-2/TRBV6-3	few	.	TRBJ2-7
CASSVTGGNDSPLHF	TGTGCCAGCAGCGTTACTGGGGGCAACGATTCACCCCTCCACTTT	TRBV3-1	.	.	TRBJ1-6
CASSSLAGDNEQFF	TGCGCCAGCAGCTCCCTAGCGGGGGACAATGAGCAGTTCTTC	TRBV5-1	many	TRBD2	TRBJ2-1
CAISESRGRGNTGELFF	TGTGCCATCAGTGAGTCGCGCGGGAGGGGGAACACCGGGGAGCTGTTTTTT	TRBV10-3	many	TRBD2	TRBJ2-2
CASSTDSSGNTIYF	TGTGCCAGCAGCACGGACAGCTCTGGAAACACCATATATTTT	TRBV7-2	few	.	TRBJ1-3
CATAAQSNQPQHF	TGTGCCACCGCCGCCCAGAGCAATCAGCCCCAGCATTTT	TRBV6-6	.	.	TRBJ1-5
CASSLEAQGGYGYTF	TGTGCCAGCAGCTTAGAGGCGCAGGGGGGCTATGGCTACACCTTC	TRBV7-6	.	TRBD1	TRBJ1-2
CAGSGPVYGYTF	TGTGCCGGCTCCGGGCCGGTCTATGGCTACACCTTC	TRBV19	few	.	TRBJ1-2
CASSSRVNSNQPRHF	TGTGCCAGCAGCTCTCGGGTTAATAGCAATCAGCCCCGGCATTTT	TRBV27	.	.	TRBJ1-5
CASISSGGFSDTQYF	TGTGCCAGCATTTCTAGCGGGGGGTTTTCAGATACGCAGTATTTT	TRBV2	many	TRBD2	TRBJ2-3
CSVEERVEVEAFF	TGCAGCGTTGAAGAACGAGTAGAGGTTGAAGCTTTCTTT	TRBV29-1	few	.	TRBJ1-1
CASSSTDRGNGYTF	TGTGCCAGCAGCTCAACGGACAGGGGGAACGGCTACACCTTC	TRBV9	many	TRBD1	TRBJ1-2
CSVRSYANSYNEQFF	TGCAGCGTTAGAAGTTATGCTAACTCCTACAATGAGCAGTTCTTC	TRBV29-1	few	.	TRBJ2-1
CASSVLGGISYNEQFF	TGTGCCAGCAGCGTATTGGGCGGGATTTCCTACAATGAGCAGTTCTTC	TRBV9	.	.	TRBJ2-1
CASSLGDSNEKLFF	TGCGCCAGCAGCTTGGGGGACAGTAATGAAAAACTGTTTTTT	TRBV5-1	many	TRBD1	TRBJ1-4
CASGLLEGDGYTF	TGTGCTAGTGGCCTTCTCGAAGGGGATGGCTACACCTTC	TRBV12-5	.	.	TRBJ1-2
CASSWVYEQYF	TGTGCCAGCAGTTGGGTCTACGAGCAGTACTTC	TRBV6-2/TRBV6-3	few	.	TRBJ2-7
CASSEGDFNPNEQFF	TGTGCCAGCAGTGAGGGTGACTTCAACCCCAATGAGCAGTTCTTC	TRBV6-1	.	.	TRBJ2-1
CASSLDKSQAFF	TGCGCCAGCAGCTTGGATAAGAGCCAAGCTTTCTTT	TRBV5-1	.	.	TRBJ1-1
CASSSTRTGGNYGYTF	TGTGCCAGCAGCTCCACCAGGACAGGGGGCAACTATGGCTACACCTTC	TRBV11-2	.	TRBD1	TRBJ1-2
CASSPRFATNTGELFF	TGTGCCAGCAGCCCCCGATTTGCTACGAACACCGGGGAGCTGTTTTTT	TRBV7-9	once	.	TRBJ2-2
CASSDTRGGNYGYTF	TGTGCCAGCAGTGATACCCGTGGCGGAAACTATGGCTACACCTTC	TRBV25-1	once	.	TRBJ1-2
CASSPRAKSYGYTF	TGTGCCAGCAGTCCCAGGGCCAAATCCTATGGCTACACCTTC	TRBV12-3/TRBV12-4	many	.	TRBJ1-2
CASSSKQGPEAFF	TGTGCCAGCAGCTCCAAACAGGGGCCTGAAGCTTTCTTT	TRBV7-9	.	TRBD1	TRBJ1-1
CASKELGQKNQPQHF	TGTGCCAGCAAAGAATTGGGACAGAAAAATCAGCCCCAGCATTTT	TRBV2	few	TRBD1	TRBJ1-5
CASSQGTAYNEQFF	TGTGCCAGCAGCCAAGGGACAGCCTACAATGAGCAGTTCTTC	TRBV3-1	.	.	TRBJ2-1
CSASRGREPDTQYF	TGCAGTGCTAGTCGGGGCAGGGAGCCAGATACGCAGTATTTT	TRBV20-1	.	.	TRBJ2-3
CAWSVFPVQETQYF	TGTGCCTGGAGTGTATTCCCTGTACAAGAGACCCAGTACTTC	TRBV30	.	.	TRBJ2-5
CASSQENTGELFF	TGTGCCAGTAGTCAGGAGAACACCGGGGAGCTGTTTTTT	TRBV19	.	.	TRBJ2-2
CASSARVIGNTEAFF	TGCGCCAGCAGCGCAAGGGTCATTGGGAACACTGAAGCTTTCTTT	TRBV5-1	.	.	TRBJ1-1
CASSLTGTGNNEQFF	TGCGCCAGCAGCTTAACCGGGACTGGAAACAATGAGCAGTTCTTC	TRBV5-1	.	.	TRBJ2-1
CSANMREGRLTGELFF	TGCAGTGCTAATATGAGGGAGGGCCGATTAACCGGGGAGCTGTTTTTT	TRBV20-1	.	TRBD2	TRBJ2-2
CSADRRGAPYEQYF	TGCAGTGCGGACCGTAGGGGTGCCCCCTACGAGCAGTACTTC	TRBV20-1	.	.	TRBJ2-7
CSVEDSGNGIRELFF	TGCAGCGTTGAAGATTCGGGAAATGGAATACGGGAGCTGTTTTTT	TRBV29-1	.	.	TRBJ2-2
CASSIGLQGSYEQYF	TGTGCCAGTAGTATAGGATTGCAGGGATCCTACGAGCAGTACTTC	TRBV19	many	.	TRBJ2-7
CASGPGTGTANSPLHF	TGTGCTAGTGGTCCCGGAACCGGGACGGCTAATTCACCCCTCCACTTT	TRBV12-5	.	.	TRBJ1-6
CASSPRDAGNTIYF	TGTGCCAGCAGCCCCCGGGACGCTGGAAACACCATATATTTT	TRBV3-1	.	.	TRBJ1-3
CASSGPTSTRTDTQYF	TGTGCCAGCAGTGGCCCGACTAGCACCCGCACAGATACGCAGTATTTT	TRBV25-1	.	TRBD2	TRBJ2-3